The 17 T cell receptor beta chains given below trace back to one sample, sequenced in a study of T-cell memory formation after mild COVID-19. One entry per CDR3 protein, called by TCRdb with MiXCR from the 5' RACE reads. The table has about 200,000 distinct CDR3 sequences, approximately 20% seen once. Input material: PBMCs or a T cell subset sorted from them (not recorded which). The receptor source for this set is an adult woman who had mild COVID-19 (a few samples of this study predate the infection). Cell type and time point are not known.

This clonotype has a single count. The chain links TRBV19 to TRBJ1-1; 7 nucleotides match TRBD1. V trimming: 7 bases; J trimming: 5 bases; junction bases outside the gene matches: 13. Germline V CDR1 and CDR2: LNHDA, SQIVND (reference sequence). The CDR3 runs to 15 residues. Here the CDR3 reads CASTPRTGSGTEAFF. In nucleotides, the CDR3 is TGTGCCAGTACCCCACGGACAGGTTCGGGAACTGAAGCTTTCTTT. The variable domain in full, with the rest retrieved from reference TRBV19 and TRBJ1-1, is DGGITQSPKYLFRKEGQNVTLSCEQNLNHDAMYWYRQDPGQGLRLIYYSQIVNDFQKGDIAEGYSVSREKKESFPLTVTSAQKNPTAFYLCASTPRTGSGTEAFFGQGTRLTVV.

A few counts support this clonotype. The CDR3 DNA sequence: TGTGCCAGCTCACCTGCTAACCGAGGTGATCAGACCCAGTACTTC. Translation gives CASSPANRGDQTQYF. V gene TRBV18 combines with J gene TRBJ2-5; no firm D call. Germline assignment: CDR1 KGHSH and CDR2 LQKENI. This CDR3 has 15 amino acids. The ends were cut back, 3 bases at V and 6 bases at J, with 17 bases in the middle.

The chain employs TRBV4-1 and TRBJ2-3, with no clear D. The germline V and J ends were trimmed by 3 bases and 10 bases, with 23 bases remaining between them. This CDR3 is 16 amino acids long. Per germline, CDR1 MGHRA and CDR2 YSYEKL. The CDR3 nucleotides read TGCGCCAGCAGCCAGGTGGACCCGACTCCCCGGATTTCGCAGTATTTT. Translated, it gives CASSQVDPTPRISQYF.

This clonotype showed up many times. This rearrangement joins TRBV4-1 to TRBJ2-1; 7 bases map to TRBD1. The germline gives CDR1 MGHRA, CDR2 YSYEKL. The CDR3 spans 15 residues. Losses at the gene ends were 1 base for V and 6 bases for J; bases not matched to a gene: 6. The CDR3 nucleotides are TGCGCCAGCAGCCAAGGGCCAGGGGGTTTCAATGAGCAGTTCTTC. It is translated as CASSQGPGGFNEQFF.

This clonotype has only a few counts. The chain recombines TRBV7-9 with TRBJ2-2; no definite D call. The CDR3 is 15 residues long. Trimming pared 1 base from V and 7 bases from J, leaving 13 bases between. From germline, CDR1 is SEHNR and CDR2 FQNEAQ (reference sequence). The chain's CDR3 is CASSLGGTPSGELFF. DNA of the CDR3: TGTGCCAGCAGCTTAGGAGGCACCCCCAGCGGGGAGCTGTTTTTT.

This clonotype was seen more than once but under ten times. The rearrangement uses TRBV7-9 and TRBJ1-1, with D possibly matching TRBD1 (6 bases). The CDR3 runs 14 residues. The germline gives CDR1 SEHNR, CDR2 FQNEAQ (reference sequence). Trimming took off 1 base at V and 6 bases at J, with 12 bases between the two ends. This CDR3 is CASSLVGGVSEAFF. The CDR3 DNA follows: TGTGCCAGCAGCTTAGTAGGGGGGGTCTCTGAAGCTTTCTTT.

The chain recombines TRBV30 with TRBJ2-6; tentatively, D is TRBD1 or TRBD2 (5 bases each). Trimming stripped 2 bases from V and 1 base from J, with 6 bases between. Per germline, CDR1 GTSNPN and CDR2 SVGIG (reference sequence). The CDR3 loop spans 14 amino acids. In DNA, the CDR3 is TGTGCCTGGAGTTGGGGGTCTGGGGCCAACGTCCTGACTTTC. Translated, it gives CAWSWGSGANVLTF. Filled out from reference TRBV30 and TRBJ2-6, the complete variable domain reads SQTIHQWPATLVQPVGSPLSLECTVEGTSNPNLYWYRQAAGRGLQLLFYSVGIGQISSEVPQNLSASRPQDRQFILSSKKLLLSDSGFYLCAWSWGSGANVLTFGAGSRLTVL.

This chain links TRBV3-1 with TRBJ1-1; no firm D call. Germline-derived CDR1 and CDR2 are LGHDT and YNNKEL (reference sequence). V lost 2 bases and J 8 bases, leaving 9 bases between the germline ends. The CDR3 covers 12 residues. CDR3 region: CASSQSTREAFF. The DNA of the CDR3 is TGTGCCAGCAGCCAAAGCACGAGAGAAGCTTTCTTT.

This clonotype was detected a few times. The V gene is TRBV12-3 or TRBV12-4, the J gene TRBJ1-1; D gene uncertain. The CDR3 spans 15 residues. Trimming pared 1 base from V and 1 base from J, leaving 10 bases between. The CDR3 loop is CASSLGVWGNTEAFF. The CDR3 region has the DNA TGTGCCAGCAGTTTAGGCGTATGGGGGAACACTGAAGCTTTCTTT.

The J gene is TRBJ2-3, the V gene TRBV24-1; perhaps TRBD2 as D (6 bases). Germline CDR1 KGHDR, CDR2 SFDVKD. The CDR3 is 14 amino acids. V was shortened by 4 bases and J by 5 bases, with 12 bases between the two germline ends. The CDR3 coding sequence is TGTGCCACCAGTGAATCAGGGCGGGGAGATACGCAGTATTTT. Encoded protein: CATSESGRGDTQYF.

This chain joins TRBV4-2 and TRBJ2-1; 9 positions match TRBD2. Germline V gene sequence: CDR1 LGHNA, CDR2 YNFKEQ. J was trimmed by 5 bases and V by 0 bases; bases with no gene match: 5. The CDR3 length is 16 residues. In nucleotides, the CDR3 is TGTGCCAGCAGCCAAGACGCTATAGCGGGAGACAATGAGCAGTTCTTC. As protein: CASSQDAIAGDNEQFF.

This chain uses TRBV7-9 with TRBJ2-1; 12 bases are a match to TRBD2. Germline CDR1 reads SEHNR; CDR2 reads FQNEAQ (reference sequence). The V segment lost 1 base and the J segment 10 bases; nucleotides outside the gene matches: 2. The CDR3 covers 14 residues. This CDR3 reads CASSLVGTSGEQFF. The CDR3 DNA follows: TGTGCCAGCAGCTTAGTTGGGACTAGCGGGGAGCAGTTCTTC. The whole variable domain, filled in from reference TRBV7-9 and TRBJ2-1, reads DTGVSQNPRHKITKRGQNVTFRCDPISEHNRLYWYRQTLGQGPEFLTYFQNEAQLEKSRLLSDRFSAERPKGSFSTLEIQRTEQGDSAMYLCASSLVGTSGEQFFGPGTRLTVL.

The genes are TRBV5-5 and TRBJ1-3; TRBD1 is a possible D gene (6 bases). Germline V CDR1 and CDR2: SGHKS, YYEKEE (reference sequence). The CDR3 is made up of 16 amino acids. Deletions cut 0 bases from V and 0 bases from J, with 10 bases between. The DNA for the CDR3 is TGTGCCAGCAGCTTGGGACAGGCGATCTCTGGAAACACCATATATTTT. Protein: CASSLGQAISGNTIYF.

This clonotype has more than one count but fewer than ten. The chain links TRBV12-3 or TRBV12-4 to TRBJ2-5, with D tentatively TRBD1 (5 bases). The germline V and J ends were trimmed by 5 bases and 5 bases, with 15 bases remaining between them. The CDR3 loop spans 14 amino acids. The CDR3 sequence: CASSQGPNPETQYF. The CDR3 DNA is TGTGCCAGCAGTCAGGGCCCTAATCCGGAGACCCAGTACTTC.

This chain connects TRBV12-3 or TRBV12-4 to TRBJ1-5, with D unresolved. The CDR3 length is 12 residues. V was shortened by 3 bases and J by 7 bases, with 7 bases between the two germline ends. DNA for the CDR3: TGTGCCAGCAGTTTTTCTTCCCAGCCCCAGCATTTT. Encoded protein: CASSFSSQPQHF.

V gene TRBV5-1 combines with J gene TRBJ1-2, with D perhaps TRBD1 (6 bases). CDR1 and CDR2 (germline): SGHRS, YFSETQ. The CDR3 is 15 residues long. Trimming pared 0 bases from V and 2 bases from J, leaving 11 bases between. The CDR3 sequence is CASSLAQGWNYGYTF. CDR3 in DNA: TGCGCCAGCAGCTTGGCACAGGGATGGAACTATGGCTACACCTTC.

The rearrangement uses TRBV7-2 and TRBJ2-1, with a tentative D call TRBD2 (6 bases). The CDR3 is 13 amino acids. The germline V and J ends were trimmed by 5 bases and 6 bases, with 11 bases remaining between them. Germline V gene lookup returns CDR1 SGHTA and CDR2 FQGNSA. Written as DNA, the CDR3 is TGTGCCAGCAGCCGCGGGACTCTCAATGAGCAGTTCTTC. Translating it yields CASSRGTLNEQFF.